The rows below give T cell receptor beta chains drawn from one sample of a study of identifying expanded T cells in peripheral blood. Sequencing was performed with immunoSEQ multiplex PCR; in TCRdb, only in-frame clones are kept and a portion is missing. The sample consists of roughly 61,000 clones, about nine tenths of them appearing once. The source material was blood. The receptors shown here come from a person aged 18 to 69 in good health. The CDR3 runs from the conserved cysteine through the conserved F or W. Fields, in order: clone size, J gene, V gene, D gene, CDR3 length, CDR3 protein, CDR3 DNA. A D gene is named only where the DNA matches it firmly. Clone size is stated in some rows and not others, as once, few, many or a class when expanded.

abundance: .; j_gene: TRBJ1-1; v_gene: TRBV6-4; d_gene: TRBD1; len: 14; CDR3aa: CASKSDRLNTEAFF; CDR3nt: TGTGCCAGCAAATCGGACAGGTTGAACACTGAAGCTTTCTTT
abundance: .; j_gene: TRBJ1-2; v_gene: TRBV9; d_gene: .; len: 12; CDR3aa: CASRSYSYGYTF; CDR3nt: TGTGCCAGCCGAAGTTATAGCTATGGCTACACCTTC
abundance: .; j_gene: TRBJ2-1; v_gene: TRBV19; d_gene: TRBD1; len: 17; CDR3aa: CASSLRPGTGDYNEQFF; CDR3nt: TGTGCCAGTAGTCTCCGACCCGGGACAGGGGACTACAATGAGCAGTTCTTC
abundance: .; j_gene: TRBJ2-1; v_gene: TRBV9; d_gene: .; len: 13; CDR3aa: CASSVQPSNEQFF; CDR3nt: TGTGCCAGCAGCGTACAACCGAGCAATGAGCAGTTCTTC
abundance: few; j_gene: TRBJ2-2; v_gene: TRBV28; d_gene: .; len: 14; CDR3aa: CASGTPANTGELFF; CDR3nt: TGTGCCAGCGGGACGCCCGCGAACACCGGGGAGCTGTTTTTT
abundance: .; j_gene: TRBJ2-3; v_gene: TRBV29-1; d_gene: TRBD2; len: 14; CDR3aa: CSVAPGGATDTQYF; CDR3nt: TGCAGCGTTGCTCCGGGGGGGGCCACAGATACGCAGTATTTT
abundance: .; j_gene: TRBJ1-2; v_gene: TRBV4-1; d_gene: .; len: 18; CDR3aa: CASSQDLGSVGLVYGYTF; CDR3nt: TGCGCCAGCAGCCAAGATCTAGGTAGTGTGGGACTGGTCTATGGCTACACCTTC
abundance: .; j_gene: TRBJ2-5; v_gene: TRBV6-7; d_gene: .; len: 12; CDR3aa: CASAGRRETQYF; CDR3nt: TGTGCCAGTGCGGGACGAAGGGAGACCCAGTACTTC
abundance: .; j_gene: TRBJ2-5; v_gene: TRBV10-1; d_gene: TRBD2; len: 14; CDR3aa: CASRRLAGERTQYF; CDR3nt: TGCGCCAGCAGGAGACTAGCGGGAGAAAGGACCCAGTACTTC
abundance: .; j_gene: TRBJ2-2; v_gene: TRBV19; d_gene: .; len: 14; CDR3aa: CASSVNRDTGELFF; CDR3nt: TGTGCCAGTAGTGTCAACAGGGACACCGGGGAGCTGTTTTTT
abundance: .; j_gene: TRBJ2-2; v_gene: TRBV29-1; d_gene: .; len: 13; CDR3aa: CSVLNRGTGELFF; CDR3nt: TGCAGCGTTCTAAATCGGGGCACCGGGGAGCTGTTTTTT
abundance: few; j_gene: TRBJ1-2; v_gene: TRBV30; d_gene: TRBD1; len: 13; CDR3aa: CAWSTAGTAGYTF; CDR3nt: TGTGCCTGGAGTACCGCCGGGACAGCTGGCTACACCTTC
abundance: .; j_gene: TRBJ1-1; v_gene: TRBV6-5; d_gene: .; len: 13; CDR3aa: CASSASGNTEAFF; CDR3nt: TGTGCCAGCAGTGCCAGCGGGAACACTGAAGCTTTCTTT
abundance: .; j_gene: TRBJ1-2; v_gene: TRBV15; d_gene: .; len: 16; CDR3aa: CATSRDDRPNNYGYTF; CDR3nt: TGTGCCACCAGCAGAGACGACAGGCCTAATAACTATGGCTACACCTTC
abundance: .; j_gene: TRBJ2-7; v_gene: TRBV18; d_gene: TRBD2; len: 15; CDR3aa: CASSPQAGGYYEQYF; CDR3nt: TGTGCCAGCTCACCACAGGCGGGGGGCTACTACGAGCAGTACTTC
abundance: .; j_gene: TRBJ1-2; v_gene: TRBV5-8; d_gene: TRBD1; len: 16; CDR3aa: CASSLLLGQINYGYTF; CDR3nt: TGTGCCAGCAGCCTGCTATTGGGACAGATTAACTATGGCTACACCTTC
abundance: .; j_gene: TRBJ1-1; v_gene: TRBV27; d_gene: .; len: 16; CDR3aa: CASSSRQGSAVTEAFF; CDR3nt: TGTGCCAGCAGTTCGCGTCAGGGGTCTGCTGTGACTGAAGCTTTCTTT
abundance: .; j_gene: TRBJ2-1; v_gene: TRBV29-1; d_gene: .; len: 12; CDR3aa: CSVLVGHNEQFF; CDR3nt: TGCAGCGTTTTAGTGGGGCACAATGAGCAGTTCTTC
abundance: .; j_gene: TRBJ1-1; v_gene: TRBV29-1; d_gene: .; len: 13; CDR3aa: CSIKAQGNTEAFF; CDR3nt: TGCAGCATTAAGGCCCAGGGGAACACTGAAGCTTTCTTT
abundance: .; j_gene: TRBJ2-7; v_gene: TRBV27; d_gene: .; len: 14; CDR3aa: CASSPTGNLYEQYF; CDR3nt: TGTGCCAGCAGTCCTACCGGGAATCTCTACGAGCAGTACTTC
abundance: .; j_gene: TRBJ2-5; v_gene: TRBV28; d_gene: .; len: 15; CDR3aa: CASSFWTTGRETQYF; CDR3nt: TGTGCCAGCAGTTTCTGGACGACAGGGAGGGAGACCCAGTACTTC
abundance: .; j_gene: TRBJ1-6; v_gene: TRBV12-2; d_gene: .; len: 16; CDR3aa: CASRSSGVRRNSPLHF; CDR3nt: TGTGCAAGTCGCTCTTCCGGGGTCAGACGTAATTCACCCCTCCACTTT
abundance: .; j_gene: TRBJ1-2; v_gene: TRBV15; d_gene: .; len: 15; CDR3aa: CATSRGGGANYGYTF; CDR3nt: TGTGCCACCAGCAGAGGAGGGGGGGCTAACTATGGCTACACCTTC
abundance: .; j_gene: TRBJ1-1; v_gene: TRBV29-1; d_gene: TRBD1; len: 13; CDR3aa: CSVVGQGGTEAFF; CDR3nt: TGCAGCGTTGTGGGACAGGGGGGCACTGAAGCTTTCTTT
abundance: .; j_gene: TRBJ1-1; v_gene: TRBV10-2; d_gene: .; len: 13; CDR3aa: CASSRIGNTEAFF; CDR3nt: TGCGCCAGCAGTCGCATAGGTAACACTGAAGCTTTCTTT
abundance: .; j_gene: TRBJ2-7; v_gene: TRBV2; d_gene: TRBD2; len: 16; CDR3aa: CASSELGGGLGTEQYF; CDR3nt: TGTGCCAGCAGTGAATTGGGAGGGGGACTAGGGACAGAGCAGTACTTC
abundance: .; j_gene: TRBJ2-3; v_gene: TRBV6-1; d_gene: .; len: 14; CDR3aa: CASKTVLSTDTQYF; CDR3nt: TGTGCCAGCAAGACCGTCCTAAGCACAGATACGCAGTATTTT
abundance: .; j_gene: TRBJ2-1; v_gene: TRBV29-1; d_gene: TRBD2; len: 17; CDR3aa: CSVDDSGRDGGYNEQFF; CDR3nt: TGCAGCGTTGATGATAGCGGGAGGGACGGGGGCTACAATGAGCAGTTCTTC
abundance: .; j_gene: TRBJ1-2; v_gene: TRBV20-1; d_gene: .; len: 11; CDR3aa: CSARGGYGYTF; CDR3nt: TGCAGTGCTAGGGGCGGCTATGGCTACACCTTC